This T cell receptor (beta chain) was sequenced in a study of spatial heterogeneity in lung cancer (dated by TCRdb to between 2018 and 2021). For the study in its entirety: More beta-chain than alpha-chain transcripts were consistently detected, likely reflecting higher beta-chain transcript abundance. Both alpha and beta chains were TCR-sequenced in hundreds of tumor regions, approximately 64 matched nontumor lung samples and more than 50 PBMC samples obtained at surgery. TCR alpha and beta repertoires were quantitatively compared across multiple tumor regions, matched nontumor lung and blood in non-small cell lung cancer. In the raw uncorrected reads, each unique combination of TCR and UMI appeared more than ten times on average. In tumor regions, TCR transcript counts showed a strong correlation with a T cell transcriptional module score from matched bulk RNA-seq. Nonsynonymous mutation counts, determined by whole-exome sequencing of tumor tissue, were related to TCR repertoire features.

Per the germline V gene, SGHDT is the CDR1 and YYEEEE is the CDR2. V and J are trimmed by 2 bases and 3 bases, and the gene matches miss 7 bases of the junction. The CDR3 has 15 amino acids, counting the end cysteine and phenylalanine. The entry retains the CDR3 DNA only, 45 bases that are in frame from base 1. The sample's time point label is to be understood as: sample taken at primary tumor resection. The donors were about 65 patients from the lung TRACERx cohort who had early-stage, untreated non-small cell lung cancer. For TCR sequencing, whole RNA was extracted from tumor and nontumor lung tissue, or from cryopreserved PBMC samples, and no cell sorting was done. Only patients for whom sufficient RNA was available from at least two tumor regions were selected for TCR sequencing. Tumor and adjacent nontumor lung specimens were reviewed by a lung pathologist before selection. The library relied on 5' RACE. Sequenced on a NextSeq 500. To allow correction of PCR and sequencing errors, the TCR library protocol tagged every TCR cDNA molecule with a unique molecular identifier. The source study handled its data this way. Decombinator tools were used for TCR identification, UMI-based error correction and CDR3 extraction. Expanded TCRs were defined as those above a frequency of 2 per 1,000, corresponding to the top 1% of the tumor frequency distribution. Expanded tumor TCRs were classed as regional if statistically deemed absent (corrected P<0.05) from at least one tumor region, otherwise ubiquitous. Renyi diversity was calculated using the R vegan package after each repertoire was subsampled 100 times to 5,000 TCRs. CDR3 similarity networks were constructed using string-kernel similarity of amino acid triplets, with links drawn between CDR3s whose pairwise similarity was above 0.82. TCRdb itself trimmed the public reads at Q25 with fastp, ran MiXCR and retained productive beta chains. Every distinct CDR3 protein forms one entry, paired with its most common genes and DNA. TCRdb, not the authors, supplied the V and J calls. The sample includes over 10,000 distinct CDR3 sequences, with over 3% observed a single time. Approximately 8% of the sample comes from the top ten.

This clonotype was picked up many times. Its antigen is unknown. The input lacks base qualities; no much larger clone sits a single base away. General conclusions and limits of the study: The number of expanded intratumoral alpha and beta TCRs correlated with the tumor nonsynonymous mutation count. TCR-seq coverage of tumor T cells was estimated to be only around 7% for alpha chains and more than 11% for beta chains. Additional single-cell paired TCR alpha and beta sequencing was considered necessary to confirm, at a functional level, the hypothesis that regional TCRs recognize regional mutations. Counts of ubiquitous and regional expanded TCRs were found to correlate with counts of ubiquitous and regional nonsynonymous mutations, respectively.

This TCR came from a male donor with early-stage non-small cell lung cancer. Sequencing used lung tumor tissue, obtained at surgery. The V and J genes are TRBV5-6 and TRBJ2-7; TRBD1 lines up with 8 middle nucleotides. The CDR3 has the sequence CASSFNRGNNYEQYF. The DNA is as follows: TGTGCCAGCAGCTTTAACAGGGGGAATAACTACGAGCAGTACTTC.